The T cell receptor beta chain described here comes from a study of T cell repertoires in cytomegalovirus infection. TCRdb re-called the reads with MiXCR, one entry per CDR3 protein. The sample lists fewer than 700,000 distinct CDR3 sequences; 20% to 25% were seen once. This clonotype has ten or more counts. With 9 bases clipped from V and 0 bases from J, the junction kept 10 bases outside the gene matches. The CDR3 is made up of 15 amino acids. Per the germline V gene, CDR1 is LNHDA and CDR2 is SQIVND (reference sequence). The TCR originated in a human donor in good health (CMV status not recorded). Some clones in this sample may be carry-over from other donors' samples. The sample was CD8+ T cells from PBMCs. V is TRBV19 and J is TRBJ1-2, with 7 nucleotides matching TRBD1. For the CDR3, the DNA is TGTGCCAGCAGCCGGGGACAGAGGACTAACTATGGCTACACCTTC. Its translation is CASSRGQRTNYGYTF.